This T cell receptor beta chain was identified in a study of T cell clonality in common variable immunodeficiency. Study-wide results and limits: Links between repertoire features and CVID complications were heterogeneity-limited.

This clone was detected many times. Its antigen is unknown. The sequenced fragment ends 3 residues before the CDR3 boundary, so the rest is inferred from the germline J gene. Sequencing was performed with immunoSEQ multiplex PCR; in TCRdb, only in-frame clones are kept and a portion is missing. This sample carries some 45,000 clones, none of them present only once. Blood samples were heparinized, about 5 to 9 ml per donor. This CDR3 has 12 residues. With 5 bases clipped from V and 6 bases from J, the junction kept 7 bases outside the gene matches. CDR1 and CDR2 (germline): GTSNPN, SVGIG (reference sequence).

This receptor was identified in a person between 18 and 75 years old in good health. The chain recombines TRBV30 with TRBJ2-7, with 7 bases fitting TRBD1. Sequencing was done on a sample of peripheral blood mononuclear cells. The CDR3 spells CAWDPQGSEQYF. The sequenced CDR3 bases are TGTGCCTGGGATCCACAGGGGTCCGAG.